This T cell receptor beta chain derives from a study of kidney transplant recipient with SARS-CoV-2 infection. After removal of 5 bases from V and 10 bases from J, the junction contained 5 bases not matched to a gene. Germline CDR1 is LGHDT and CDR2 is YNNKEL (reference sequence). CDR3 length equals 12 residues. TCRdb re-called the reads through MiXCR, storing one row per CDR3 protein. The table lists about 240,000 distinct CDR3 sequences, around 30% of them singletons. Note on this clonotype: Possible read error: a much larger clone is one base away.

The sequences come from a blood sample, collected at baseline and on day 111 from a kidney transplant recipient. The chain couples TRBV3-1 to TRBJ2-5, with TRBD2 matching 9 bases. The source of this sequence is a male patient younger than 45 who had COVID-19 and was a kidney transplant recipient. Some of these T cells may belong to the graft donor. CDR3 nucleotides: TGTGCCAGCAGCGGTAGCGGGAGAGGCCAGTACTTC. It is translated as CASSGSGRGQYF.